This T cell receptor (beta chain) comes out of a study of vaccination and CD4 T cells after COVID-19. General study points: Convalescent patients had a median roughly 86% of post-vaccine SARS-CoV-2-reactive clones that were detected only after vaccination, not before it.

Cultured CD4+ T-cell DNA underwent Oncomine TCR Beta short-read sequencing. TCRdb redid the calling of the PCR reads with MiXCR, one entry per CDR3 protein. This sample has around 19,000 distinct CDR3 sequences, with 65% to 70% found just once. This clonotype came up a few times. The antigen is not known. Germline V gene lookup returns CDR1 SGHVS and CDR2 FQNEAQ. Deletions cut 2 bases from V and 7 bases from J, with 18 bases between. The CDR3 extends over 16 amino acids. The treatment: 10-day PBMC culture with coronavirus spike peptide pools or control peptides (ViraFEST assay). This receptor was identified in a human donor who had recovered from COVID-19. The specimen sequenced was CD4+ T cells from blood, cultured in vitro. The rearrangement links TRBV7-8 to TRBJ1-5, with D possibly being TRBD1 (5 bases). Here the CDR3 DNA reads TGTGCCAGCAGCTTAAGAGGGAGCGATCGGGGCCAGCCCCAGCATTTT. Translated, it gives CASSLRGSDRGQPQHF. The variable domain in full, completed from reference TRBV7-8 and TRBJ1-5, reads GAGVSQSPRYKVAKRGQDVALRCDPISGHVSLFWYQQALGQGPEFLTYFQNEAQLDKSGLPSDRFFAERPEGSVSTLKIQRTQQEDSAVYLCASSLRGSDRGQPQHFGDGTRLSIL.